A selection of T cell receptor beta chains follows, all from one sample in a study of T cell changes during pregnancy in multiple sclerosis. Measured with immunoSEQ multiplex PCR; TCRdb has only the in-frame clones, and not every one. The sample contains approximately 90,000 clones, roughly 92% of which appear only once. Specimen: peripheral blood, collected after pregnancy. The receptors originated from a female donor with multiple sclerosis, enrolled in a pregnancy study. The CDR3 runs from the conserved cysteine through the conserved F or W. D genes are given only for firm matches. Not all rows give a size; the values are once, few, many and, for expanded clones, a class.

cdr3_nt: TGCGCCAGCAGGGCCTCGGGAGGCTACACCTTC; cdr3_aa: CASRASGGYTF; v_call: TRBV10-2; j_call: TRBJ1-2; clone_size: once; d_call: .
cdr3_nt: TGTGCCAGTAGTACCGTGGGGGGGCGAACTGAAGCTTTCTTT; cdr3_aa: CASSTVGGRTEAFF; v_call: TRBV19; j_call: TRBJ1-1; clone_size: .; d_call: .
cdr3_nt: TGTGCCAGTAGTGTACAGGGGTCGGGCACTGAAGCTTTCTTT; cdr3_aa: CASSVQGSGTEAFF; v_call: TRBV19; j_call: TRBJ1-1; clone_size: .; d_call: TRBD1
cdr3_nt: TGTGCCAGCAGCGTTTTCGGACAGGGCGATGAAAAACTGTTTTTT; cdr3_aa: CASSVFGQGDEKLFF; v_call: TRBV9; j_call: TRBJ1-4; clone_size: .; d_call: TRBD1
cdr3_nt: TGTGCCAGCAGTTTGCATCGAGGGACAGGGGCCCCAGTGGGGCAGTTCTTC; cdr3_aa: CASSLHRGTGAPVGQFF; v_call: TRBV27; j_call: TRBJ2-1; clone_size: once; d_call: TRBD1
cdr3_nt: TGTGCCAGCAGGGGGAGGGTAGAGACCCAGTACTTC; cdr3_aa: CASRGRVETQYF; v_call: TRBV11-2; j_call: TRBJ2-5; clone_size: few; d_call: TRBD2
cdr3_nt: TGTGCCAGCAGCCAAGGACTAGCGGGGGGGAATGATACGCAGTATTTT; cdr3_aa: CASSQGLAGGNDTQYF; v_call: TRBV4-2; j_call: TRBJ2-3; clone_size: .; d_call: TRBD2
cdr3_nt: TGTGCCAGCAGCCAGCCAGGGAAACCCTACGAGCAGTACTTC; cdr3_aa: CASSQPGKPYEQYF; v_call: TRBV7-2; j_call: TRBJ2-7; clone_size: few; d_call: .
cdr3_nt: TGTGCCAGCAGGGCTGTGGGCCCAAATCGCAATCAGCCCCAGCATTTT; cdr3_aa: CASRAVGPNRNQPQHF; v_call: TRBV2; j_call: TRBJ1-5; clone_size: once; d_call: .
cdr3_nt: TGTGCCAGTAGTACCAGGACTAGCGGGGGCGGGGATGAGCAGTTCTTC; cdr3_aa: CASSTRTSGGGDEQFF; v_call: TRBV19; j_call: TRBJ2-1; clone_size: .; d_call: TRBD2
cdr3_nt: TGCGCCAGCAGCCAAGATACTATAATGAACTATGGCTACACCTTC; cdr3_aa: CASSQDTIMNYGYTF; v_call: TRBV4-3; j_call: TRBJ1-2; clone_size: once; d_call: .
cdr3_nt: TGTGCCAGCAGCCCGCTAAGGGGACAGACTAACTATGGCTACACCTTC; cdr3_aa: CASSPLRGQTNYGYTF; v_call: TRBV7-2; j_call: TRBJ1-2; clone_size: .; d_call: TRBD1
cdr3_nt: TGTGCCAGTAGTATCTTCGGGACTAGCGGGGGCTGGGGCACAGATACGCAGTATTTT; cdr3_aa: CASSIFGTSGGWGTDTQYF; v_call: TRBV19; j_call: TRBJ2-3; clone_size: .; d_call: TRBD2
cdr3_nt: TGTGCCTGGAGTGTACGAGGGACAGGGGATTTTCAGCCCCAGCATTTT; cdr3_aa: CAWSVRGTGDFQPQHF; v_call: TRBV30; j_call: TRBJ1-5; clone_size: .; d_call: TRBD1
cdr3_nt: TGTGCCAGCTCCGGCGGTGGACAGGCCGTGGATCAGCCCCAGCATTTT; cdr3_aa: CASSGGGQAVDQPQHF; v_call: TRBV18; j_call: TRBJ1-5; clone_size: .; d_call: TRBD1
cdr3_nt: TGTGCCAGCAGCTTACAGGGACAGGAGAACAATGAGCAGTTCTTC; cdr3_aa: CASSLQGQENNEQFF; v_call: TRBV7-6; j_call: TRBJ2-1; clone_size: few; d_call: TRBD1
cdr3_nt: TGTGCCAGTAGTATCCCGACAGGTCCCTACGAGCAGTACTTC; cdr3_aa: CASSIPTGPYEQYF; v_call: TRBV19; j_call: TRBJ2-7; clone_size: .; d_call: .
cdr3_nt: TGTGCCAGCAGCCTTCTAAGAGGGCAGTACCAAGAGACCCAGTACTTC; cdr3_aa: CASSLLRGQYQETQYF; v_call: TRBV14; j_call: TRBJ2-5; clone_size: .; d_call: .
cdr3_nt: TGTGCCTGGAGTACACAGGGGGACACTGAAGCTTTCTTT; cdr3_aa: CAWSTQGDTEAFF; v_call: TRBV30; j_call: TRBJ1-1; clone_size: .; d_call: TRBD1
cdr3_nt: TGTGCCAGCAGCCCGACAGGGGTCGTATTGGAGCAGTACTTC; cdr3_aa: CASSPTGVVLEQYF; v_call: TRBV7-9; j_call: TRBJ2-7; clone_size: .; d_call: TRBD1
cdr3_nt: TGTGCCAGCGCCCTGGAGGGTTATAGCGAGCAGTTCTTC; cdr3_aa: CASALEGYSEQFF; v_call: TRBV5-4; j_call: TRBJ2-1; clone_size: .; d_call: .
cdr3_nt: TGTGCCAGTAGTAGGGACAGGGGCGTTGGCGACGAGCAGTACTTC; cdr3_aa: CASSRDRGVGDEQYF; v_call: TRBV19; j_call: TRBJ2-7; clone_size: .; d_call: TRBD1
cdr3_nt: TGTGCCAGCAGTGAATTGGGTAGCGGGGGCACAGATACGCAGTATTTT; cdr3_aa: CASSELGSGGTDTQYF; v_call: TRBV6-1; j_call: TRBJ2-3; clone_size: .; d_call: TRBD2
cdr3_nt: TGCGCCAGCAGTGAGTCCGCGGGGCTCCGAGAGACCCAGTACTTC; cdr3_aa: CASSESAGLRETQYF; v_call: TRBV10-1; j_call: TRBJ2-5; clone_size: .; d_call: .
cdr3_nt: TGTGCCAGTAGACCGATGGCGGGGGGCTACAATGAGCAGTTCTTC; cdr3_aa: CASRPMAGGYNEQFF; v_call: TRBV19; j_call: TRBJ2-1; clone_size: .; d_call: TRBD2
cdr3_nt: TGTGCCAGCAGCCAAGTTCAAATAGGAGAGGGCACTGAAGCTTTCTTT; cdr3_aa: CASSQVQIGEGTEAFF; v_call: TRBV4-2; j_call: TRBJ1-1; clone_size: once; d_call: .
cdr3_nt: TGCGCCAGCAGCTTGGGACGGGGGGAGGAAGAGACCCAGTACTTC; cdr3_aa: CASSLGRGEEETQYF; v_call: TRBV5-1; j_call: TRBJ2-5; clone_size: .; d_call: TRBD2
cdr3_nt: TGTGCCACCAGCAGAGATTACTCTGCTTGGTATGGCTACACCTTC; cdr3_aa: CATSRDYSAWYGYTF; v_call: TRBV15; j_call: TRBJ1-2; clone_size: .; d_call: .
cdr3_nt: TGTGCCTGGAGTCCCGCCGGGGGTTCGGGGGGAAACACCATATATTTT; cdr3_aa: CAWSPAGGSGGNTIYF; v_call: TRBV30; j_call: TRBJ1-3; clone_size: .; d_call: .
cdr3_nt: TGTGCCTGGAGTGTTGCGGGTGGCTACACCTTC; cdr3_aa: CAWSVAGGYTF; v_call: TRBV30; j_call: TRBJ1-2; clone_size: .; d_call: .